This T cell receptor beta chain originates from a study of T cell changes during pregnancy in multiple sclerosis. The CDR3 covers 13 residues. CDR1 and CDR2 from the germline V gene are MNHEY and SMNVEV (reference sequence). J was trimmed by 10 bases and V by 3 bases; bases with no gene match: 3. Profiled with immunoSEQ multiplex PCR; TCRdb holds only in-frame clones, not every one. The sample yields under 50,000 clones, roughly 94% seen once. The V and J genes are TRBV27 and TRBJ1-1; 12 nucleotides agree with TRBD1. The sample in question was CD8+ T cells from peripheral blood mononuclear cells, obtained in the first trimester of pregnancy. The TCR was taken from a female donor with multiple sclerosis, enrolled in a pregnancy study. This CDR3 is CASSFGTGGVAFF. The CDR3 nucleotides are TGTGCCAGCAGTTTTGGGACAGGGGGCGTAGCTTTCTTT.